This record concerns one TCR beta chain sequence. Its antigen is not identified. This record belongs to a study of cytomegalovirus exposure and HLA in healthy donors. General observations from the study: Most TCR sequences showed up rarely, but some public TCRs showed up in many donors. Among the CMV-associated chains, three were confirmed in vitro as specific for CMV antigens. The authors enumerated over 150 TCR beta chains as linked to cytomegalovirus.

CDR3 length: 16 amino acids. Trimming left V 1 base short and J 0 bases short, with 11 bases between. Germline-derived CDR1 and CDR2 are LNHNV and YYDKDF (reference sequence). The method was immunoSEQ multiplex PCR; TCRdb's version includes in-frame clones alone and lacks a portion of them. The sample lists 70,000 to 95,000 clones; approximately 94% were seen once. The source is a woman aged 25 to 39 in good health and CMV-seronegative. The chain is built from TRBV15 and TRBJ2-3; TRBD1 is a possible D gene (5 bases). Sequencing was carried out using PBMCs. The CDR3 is CATSRGQTPSTDTQYF. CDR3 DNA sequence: TGTGCCACCAGCAGAGGACAGACCCCTAGCACAGATACGCAGTATTTT.